The rows below give T cell receptor beta chains drawn from one sample of a study of CD8+CD57+ T cells in acquired aplastic anemia. A single record per CDR3 protein comes from TCRdb applying MiXCR to the reads. In the table there are about 220,000 distinct CDR3 sequences, roughly 33% of which are singletons. The sample comprised sorted CD4+, CD8+, or CD8+CD57+ T cells (not recorded which) from PBMCs. The receptors shown here come from a human donor in good health, serving as a control. CDR3s include the opening cysteine and the closing phenylalanine or tryptophan. Fields, in order: J gene, V gene, D gene, clone size, CDR3 length, CDR3 DNA, CDR3 protein. D genes are given only for firm matches. Only part of the rows carry a size: once, few, many, or a class if the clone is expanded.

J gene: TRBJ2-3
V gene: TRBV2
D gene: .
clone size: many
CDR3 length: 13
CDR3 DNA: TGTGCCAGCAGTGAAAAGCGTAGCGATACGCAGTATTTT
CDR3 protein: CASSEKRSDTQYF

J gene: TRBJ2-1
V gene: TRBV24-1
D gene: TRBD2
clone size: many
CDR3 length: 16
CDR3 DNA: TGTGCCACCAGTGATTCCGGGACTAGCGGAAACAATGAGCAGTTCTTC
CDR3 protein: CATSDSGTSGNNEQFF

J gene: TRBJ2-2
V gene: TRBV7-8
D gene: TRBD2
clone size: .
CDR3 length: 14
CDR3 DNA: TGTGCCAGCAGCCCCGGGCGGGGGGGCGGGGAGCTGTTTTTT
CDR3 protein: CASSPGRGGGELFF

J gene: TRBJ1-1
V gene: TRBV5-6
D gene: .
clone size: few
CDR3 length: 20
CDR3 DNA: TGTGCCAGCAGCTTCTGGGGTTTTTTATGGTATCAAAACAAGTCCACTGAAGCTTTCTTT
CDR3 protein: CASSFWGFLWYQNKSTEAFF

J gene: TRBJ1-2
V gene: TRBV2
D gene: .
clone size: many
CDR3 length: 12
CDR3 DNA: TGTGCCAGCAGGGACGGGCCCTATGGCTACACCTTC
CDR3 protein: CASRDGPYGYTF

J gene: TRBJ2-2
V gene: TRBV12-3/TRBV12-4
D gene: TRBD2
clone size: .
CDR3 length: 14
CDR3 DNA: TGTGCAAGCGCCCCAGCGGGACTCACCGGGGAGCTGTTTTTT
CDR3 protein: CASAPAGLTGELFF

J gene: TRBJ1-5
V gene: TRBV19
D gene: TRBD1
clone size: few
CDR3 length: 18
CDR3 DNA: TGTGCCAGTAGTATCCTCGGGACAGGGTCGGCGGTGGGTCAGCCCCAGCATTTT
CDR3 protein: CASSILGTGSAVGQPQHF

J gene: TRBJ1-1
V gene: TRBV19
D gene: TRBD1
clone size: many
CDR3 length: 14
CDR3 DNA: TGTGCCAGTAGTACCGGACAGGGAAACACTGAAGCTTTCTTT
CDR3 protein: CASSTGQGNTEAFF

J gene: TRBJ1-4
V gene: TRBV6-2/TRBV6-3
D gene: .
clone size: few
CDR3 length: 13
CDR3 DNA: TGTGCCAGCAGCAAATGGACAGATGAAAAACTGTTTTTT
CDR3 protein: CASSKWTDEKLFF

J gene: TRBJ1-1
V gene: TRBV27
D gene: .
clone size: .
CDR3 length: 13
CDR3 DNA: TGTGCCAGCAGTTTTGCCAGGATGACTGAAGCTTTCTTT
CDR3 protein: CASSFARMTEAFF

J gene: TRBJ2-5
V gene: TRBV10-3
D gene: TRBD1
clone size: .
CDR3 length: 12
CDR3 DNA: TGTGCCTCAGGACAGGACGGCGAGACCCAGTACTTC
CDR3 protein: CASGQDGETQYF

J gene: TRBJ1-2
V gene: TRBV4-1
D gene: TRBD1
clone size: many
CDR3 length: 14
CDR3 DNA: TGCGCCAGCAGCCAACCGGGACAGGCGGGAGGCTACACCTTC
CDR3 protein: CASSQPGQAGGYTF

J gene: TRBJ2-5
V gene: TRBV10-3
D gene: TRBD2
clone size: .
CDR3 length: 17
CDR3 DNA: TGTGCCATCAGTGATGGTCCTAGCGGTGGGTACCAAGAGACCCAGTACTTC
CDR3 protein: CAISDGPSGGYQETQYF

J gene: TRBJ2-3
V gene: TRBV3-1
D gene: .
clone size: many
CDR3 length: 12
CDR3 DNA: TGTGCCAGCAGCCCCCGATGGGATACGCAGTATTTT
CDR3 protein: CASSPRWDTQYF

J gene: TRBJ2-2
V gene: TRBV24-1
D gene: .
clone size: many
CDR3 length: 14
CDR3 DNA: TGTGCCACCAGTCCCCCCTACGACACCGGGGAGCTGTTTTTT
CDR3 protein: CATSPPYDTGELFF

J gene: TRBJ2-5
V gene: TRBV11-2
D gene: TRBD1
clone size: few
CDR3 length: 15
CDR3 DNA: TGTGCCAGCAGCTTACAGGGGGCTTCGCAAGAGACCCAGTACTTC
CDR3 protein: CASSLQGASQETQYF

J gene: TRBJ2-7
V gene: TRBV7-2
D gene: TRBD2
clone size: few
CDR3 length: 12
CDR3 DNA: TGTGCCAGCAAACGGGGGGTGTACGAGCAGTACTTC
CDR3 protein: CASKRGVYEQYF

J gene: TRBJ2-7
V gene: TRBV6-5
D gene: TRBD2
clone size: many
CDR3 length: 14
CDR3 DNA: TGTGCCAGCAGTTCACTAGCGGAGACCTACGAGCAGTACTTC
CDR3 protein: CASSSLAETYEQYF

J gene: TRBJ2-4
V gene: TRBV27
D gene: .
clone size: .
CDR3 length: 15
CDR3 DNA: TGTGCCAGCAGTCCAAACCGGGACACGGTAAACATTCAGTACTTC
CDR3 protein: CASSPNRDTVNIQYF

J gene: TRBJ2-5
V gene: TRBV19
D gene: .
clone size: many
CDR3 length: 13
CDR3 DNA: TGTGCCACAGACTCCCGGGACAAAGAGACCCAGTACTTC
CDR3 protein: CATDSRDKETQYF

J gene: TRBJ1-2
V gene: TRBV2
D gene: TRBD1
clone size: .
CDR3 length: 16
CDR3 DNA: TGTGCCAGCAGCCCAATTGGACAGGGTCCCAACTATGGCTACACCTTC
CDR3 protein: CASSPIGQGPNYGYTF

J gene: TRBJ1-6
V gene: TRBV19
D gene: TRBD1
clone size: few
CDR3 length: 14
CDR3 DNA: TGTGCCAGTAGTGTGGGACAGTATAATTCACCCCTCCACTTT
CDR3 protein: CASSVGQYNSPLHF

J gene: TRBJ2-7
V gene: TRBV15
D gene: .
clone size: .
CDR3 length: 14
CDR3 DNA: TGTGCCACCGGAAGCCCCAGGAGCTCCTACGAGCAGTACTTC
CDR3 protein: CATGSPRSSYEQYF

J gene: TRBJ1-2
V gene: TRBV6-1
D gene: .
clone size: many
CDR3 length: 13
CDR3 DNA: TGTGCCAGCAGTGCGGGGCAGCAACATGGCTACACCTTC
CDR3 protein: CASSAGQQHGYTF

J gene: TRBJ1-3
V gene: TRBV29-1
D gene: TRBD1
clone size: many
CDR3 length: 15
CDR3 DNA: TGCAGCGTTGAAGGTATGACAGGGGACGGAAACACCATATATTTT
CDR3 protein: CSVEGMTGDGNTIYF

J gene: TRBJ1-4
V gene: TRBV4-2
D gene: TRBD1
clone size: .
CDR3 length: 15
CDR3 DNA: TGTGCCAGCAGCCCCATGACAGGGGGCGTAGAAAAACTGTTTTTT
CDR3 protein: CASSPMTGGVEKLFF

J gene: TRBJ1-1
V gene: TRBV5-1
D gene: .
clone size: .
CDR3 length: 15
CDR3 DNA: TGCGCCAGCAGCCCAAATGGGGGAGAGAACACTGAAGCTTTCTTT
CDR3 protein: CASSPNGGENTEAFF

J gene: TRBJ1-3
V gene: TRBV6-1
D gene: .
clone size: .
CDR3 length: 15
CDR3 DNA: TGTGCCGCCGTCTGGGGGCTTGCACTGTCCAACACCATATATTTT
CDR3 protein: CAAVWGLALSNTIYF

J gene: TRBJ1-2
V gene: TRBV11-3
D gene: .
clone size: .
CDR3 length: 14
CDR3 DNA: TGTGCCAGCAGCTTAGGAGGGACCGAGCAGGGCTACACCTTC
CDR3 protein: CASSLGGTEQGYTF

J gene: TRBJ2-7
V gene: TRBV20-1
D gene: .
clone size: .
CDR3 length: 11
CDR3 DNA: TGCAGTGCTAGGGCGCTGGGGGAGCAGTACTTC
CDR3 protein: CSARALGEQYF

J gene: TRBJ2-5
V gene: TRBV24-1
D gene: TRBD2
clone size: once
CDR3 length: 18
CDR3 DNA: TGTGCCACCAGTGACCCGTCCGGGACTAGCGGGGCCGGGGAGACCCAGTACTTC
CDR3 protein: CATSDPSGTSGAGETQYF

J gene: TRBJ2-1
V gene: TRBV5-4
D gene: TRBD2
clone size: few
CDR3 length: 16
CDR3 DNA: TGTGCCAGCAGCTTAGGTGGACTAGCGACCTACAATGAGCAGTTCTTC
CDR3 protein: CASSLGGLATYNEQFF

J gene: TRBJ2-3
V gene: TRBV7-9
D gene: TRBD2
clone size: many
CDR3 length: 14
CDR3 DNA: TGTGCCAGCAGCTTAGCGGGAGGGCCGGGTACGCAGTATTTT
CDR3 protein: CASSLAGGPGTQYF

J gene: TRBJ1-2
V gene: TRBV2
D gene: TRBD1
clone size: .
CDR3 length: 14
CDR3 DNA: TGTGCCGGCAGTGAAGGGACAGGGAGCGATGGCTACACCTTC
CDR3 protein: CAGSEGTGSDGYTF

J gene: TRBJ2-6
V gene: TRBV15
D gene: .
clone size: many
CDR3 length: 20
CDR3 DNA: TGTGCCACCAGCAGAGGGGGGGGCAGGGGGCTGTTGGCCGGGGCCAACGTCCTGACTTTC
CDR3 protein: CATSRGGGRGLLAGANVLTF

J gene: TRBJ2-5
V gene: TRBV10-3
D gene: TRBD1
clone size: many
CDR3 length: 14
CDR3 DNA: TGTGCCATCAGTGTCGGACAGGGGGGAGAGACCCAGTACTTC
CDR3 protein: CAISVGQGGETQYF

J gene: TRBJ1-2
V gene: TRBV20-1
D gene: .
clone size: .
CDR3 length: 16
CDR3 DNA: TGCAGTGCTAGAACCGGGACATCCGGGCGCACCAATGGCTACACCTTC
CDR3 protein: CSARTGTSGRTNGYTF

J gene: TRBJ1-1
V gene: TRBV10-3
D gene: .
clone size: .
CDR3 length: 13
CDR3 DNA: TGTGCCATCAGTGAGCGACATGGAGCTGAAGCTTTCTTT
CDR3 protein: CAISERHGAEAFF

J gene: TRBJ2-5
V gene: TRBV12-3/TRBV12-4
D gene: .
clone size: many
CDR3 length: 14
CDR3 DNA: TGTGCCAGCAGTTGGTGGAGGGGCCAAGAGACCCAGTACTTC
CDR3 protein: CASSWWRGQETQYF

J gene: TRBJ2-7
V gene: TRBV19
D gene: TRBD1
clone size: .
CDR3 length: 15
CDR3 DNA: TGTGCCAGTAGTGGTCGGGGACAGGGAGCCTACGAGCAGTACTTC
CDR3 protein: CASSGRGQGAYEQYF

J gene: TRBJ2-3
V gene: TRBV10-3
D gene: TRBD2
clone size: few
CDR3 length: 21
CDR3 DNA: TGTGCCATCAGTGATCTACAGTTTACTAGCGGGGGAGGCCGGTGGACAGATACGCAGTATTTT
CDR3 protein: CAISDLQFTSGGGRWTDTQYF

J gene: TRBJ2-1
V gene: TRBV4-3
D gene: .
clone size: few
CDR3 length: 15
CDR3 DNA: TGCGCCAGCAGCCCTCGGACAGATTCCTACAATGAGCAGTTCTTC
CDR3 protein: CASSPRTDSYNEQFF

J gene: TRBJ2-1
V gene: TRBV11-2
D gene: TRBD2
clone size: .
CDR3 length: 16
CDR3 DNA: TGTGCCAGCAGCCCCCTGGCTAGCGGGGGGAACAATGAGCAGTTCTTC
CDR3 protein: CASSPLASGGNNEQFF

J gene: TRBJ2-1
V gene: TRBV6-1
D gene: TRBD2
clone size: few
CDR3 length: 13
CDR3 DNA: TGTGCCAGCAGGACTAGCGGATACAATGAGCAGTTCTTC
CDR3 protein: CASRTSGYNEQFF

J gene: TRBJ2-1
V gene: TRBV19
D gene: TRBD2
clone size: many
CDR3 length: 15
CDR3 DNA: TGTGCCAGTAGTATTTGGGGACTAGACAACAATGAGCAGTTCTTC
CDR3 protein: CASSIWGLDNNEQFF

J gene: TRBJ2-7
V gene: TRBV7-2
D gene: .
clone size: .
CDR3 length: 14
CDR3 DNA: TGTGCCAGCAGCTTAGTCGGCCAGGGTTACGAGCAGTACTTC
CDR3 protein: CASSLVGQGYEQYF

J gene: TRBJ1-1
V gene: TRBV20-1
D gene: .
clone size: many
CDR3 length: 13
CDR3 DNA: TGCAGTGCTAGCGACAGACTGAACACTGAAGCTTTCTTT
CDR3 protein: CSASDRLNTEAFF

J gene: TRBJ2-1
V gene: TRBV6-6
D gene: TRBD2
clone size: many
CDR3 length: 14
CDR3 DNA: TGTGCCAGCACCAAGCGGGAGAGGGACAATGAGCAGTTCTTC
CDR3 protein: CASTKRERDNEQFF